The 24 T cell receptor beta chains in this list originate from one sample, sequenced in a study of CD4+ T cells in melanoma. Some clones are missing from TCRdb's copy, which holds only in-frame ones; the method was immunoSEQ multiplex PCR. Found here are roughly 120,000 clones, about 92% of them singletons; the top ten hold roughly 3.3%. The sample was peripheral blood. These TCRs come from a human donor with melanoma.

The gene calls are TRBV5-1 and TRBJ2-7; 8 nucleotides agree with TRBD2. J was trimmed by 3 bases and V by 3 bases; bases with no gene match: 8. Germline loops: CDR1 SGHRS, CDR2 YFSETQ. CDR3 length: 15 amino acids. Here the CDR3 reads CASSSPGGRIYEQYF. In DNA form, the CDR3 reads TGCGCCAGCAGCTCGCCGGGGGGGCGCATCTACGAGCAGTACTTC.

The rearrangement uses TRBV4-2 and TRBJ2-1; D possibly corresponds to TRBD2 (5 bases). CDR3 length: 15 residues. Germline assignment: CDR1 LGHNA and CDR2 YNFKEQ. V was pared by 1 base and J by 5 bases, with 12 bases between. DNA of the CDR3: TGTGCCAGCAGCCAAGGAGGTAGCGACCACAATGAGCAGTTCTTC. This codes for CASSQGGSDHNEQFF.

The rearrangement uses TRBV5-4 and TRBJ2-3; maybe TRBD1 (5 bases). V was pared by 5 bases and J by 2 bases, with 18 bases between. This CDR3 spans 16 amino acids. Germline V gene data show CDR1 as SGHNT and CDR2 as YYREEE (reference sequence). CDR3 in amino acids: CASSLFADTYTDTQYF. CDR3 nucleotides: TGTGCCAGCAGTCTTTTCGCGGACACCTACACAGATACGCAGTATTTT.

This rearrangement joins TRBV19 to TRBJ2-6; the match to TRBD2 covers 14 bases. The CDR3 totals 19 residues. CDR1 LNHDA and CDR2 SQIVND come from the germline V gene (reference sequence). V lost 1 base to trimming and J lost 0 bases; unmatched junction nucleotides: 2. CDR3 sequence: CASSIGGTSGGSGANVLTF. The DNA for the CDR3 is TGTGCCAGTAGTATAGGGGGGACTAGCGGGGGCTCTGGGGCCAACGTCCTGACTTTC.

This chain's CDR3 is CAIKAGTSVSSSSTDTQYF. In DNA form, the CDR3 reads TGTGCCATCAAGGCCGGGACTAGCGTAAGTTCCTCTAGCACAGATACGCAGTATTTT. V and J are TRBV10-3 and TRBJ2-3; 10 bases map to TRBD2. The CDR3 extends over 19 amino acids. CDR1 and CDR2 (germline): ENHRY, SYGVKD. Trimming took 7 bases from V and 0 from J; bases not matched to a gene: 16.

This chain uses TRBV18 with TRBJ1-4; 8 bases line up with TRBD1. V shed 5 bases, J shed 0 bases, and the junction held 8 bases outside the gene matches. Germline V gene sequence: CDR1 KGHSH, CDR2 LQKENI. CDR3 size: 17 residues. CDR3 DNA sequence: TGTGCCAGCTCAAGGGCAGGGGGCCGAGCAACTAATGAAAAACTGTTTTTT. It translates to CASSRAGGRATNEKLFF.

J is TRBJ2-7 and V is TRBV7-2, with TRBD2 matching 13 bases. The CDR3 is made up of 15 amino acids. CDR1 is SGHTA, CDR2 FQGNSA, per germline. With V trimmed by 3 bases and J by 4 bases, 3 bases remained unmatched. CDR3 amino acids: CASSLRTSGGYEQYF. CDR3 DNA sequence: TGTGCCAGCAGCTTGAGGACTAGCGGGGGTTACGAGCAGTACTTC.

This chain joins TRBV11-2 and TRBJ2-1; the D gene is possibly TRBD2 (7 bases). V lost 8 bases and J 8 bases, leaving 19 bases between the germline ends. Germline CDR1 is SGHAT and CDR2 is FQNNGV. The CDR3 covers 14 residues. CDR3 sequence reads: CASSGAGGRDEQFF. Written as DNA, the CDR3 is TGTGCCAGCTCAGGGGCGGGCGGGAGAGATGAGCAGTTCTTC. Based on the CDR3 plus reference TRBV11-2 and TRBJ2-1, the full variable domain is EAGVAQSPRYKIIEKRQSVAFWCNPISGHATLYWYQQILGQGPKLLIQFQNNGVVDDSQLPKDRFSAERLKGVDSTLKIQPAKLEDSAVYLCASSGAGGRDEQFFGPGTRLTVL.

The CDR3 protein is CASGGGTDTQYF. The CDR3 DNA is TGTGCCAGCGGAGGAGGCACAGATACGCAGTATTTT. This chain connects TRBV5-4 to TRBJ2-3; tentatively, D is TRBD2 (5 bases). Trimming removed 7 bases at V and 1 base at J, with 7 bases between. This CDR3 region has 12 residues. Per the germline V gene, CDR1 is SGHNT and CDR2 is YYREEE (reference sequence).

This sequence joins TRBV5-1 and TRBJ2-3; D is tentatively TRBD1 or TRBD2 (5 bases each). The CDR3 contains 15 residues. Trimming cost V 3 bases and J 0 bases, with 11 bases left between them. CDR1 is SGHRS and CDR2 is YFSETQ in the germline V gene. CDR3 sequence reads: CASSSGTVSTDTQYF. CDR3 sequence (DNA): TGCGCCAGCAGCTCCGGGACGGTTAGCACAGATACGCAGTATTTT.

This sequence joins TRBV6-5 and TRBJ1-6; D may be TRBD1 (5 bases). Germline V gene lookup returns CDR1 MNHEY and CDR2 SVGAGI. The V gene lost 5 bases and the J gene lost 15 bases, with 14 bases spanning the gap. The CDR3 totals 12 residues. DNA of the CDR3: TGTGCCAGCAGTACCTTAGGGGAGGTCCTCCACTTT. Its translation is CASSTLGEVLHF.

In DNA form, the CDR3 reads TGTGCCAGCAGCCATCCCGGGACAGGGGCCTACGAGCAGTACTTC. It translates to CASSHPGTGAYEQYF. J is TRBJ2-7 and V is TRBV14; 10 nucleotides agree with TRBD1. Germline V gene sequence: CDR1 SGHDN, CDR2 FVKESK. The CDR3 extends over 15 amino acids. J gave up 2 bases and V 3 bases, and 4 bases lay outside the gene matches.

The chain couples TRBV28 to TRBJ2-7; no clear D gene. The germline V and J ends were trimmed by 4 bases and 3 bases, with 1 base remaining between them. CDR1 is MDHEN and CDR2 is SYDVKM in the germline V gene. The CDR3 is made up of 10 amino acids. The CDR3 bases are TGTGCCAGCAGTTACTACGAGCAGTACTTC. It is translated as CASSYYEQYF.

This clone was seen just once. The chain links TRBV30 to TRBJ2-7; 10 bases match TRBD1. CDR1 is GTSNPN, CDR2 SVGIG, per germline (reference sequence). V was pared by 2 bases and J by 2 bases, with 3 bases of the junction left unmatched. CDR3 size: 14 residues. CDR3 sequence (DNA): TGTGCCTGGAGTTTTGGACAGGGGGCCTACGAGCAGTACTTC. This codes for CAWSFGQGAYEQYF.

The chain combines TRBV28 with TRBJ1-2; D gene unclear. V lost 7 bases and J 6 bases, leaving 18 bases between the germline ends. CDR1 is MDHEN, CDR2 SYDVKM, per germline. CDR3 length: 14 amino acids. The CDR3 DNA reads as TGTGCCAGCACCTTAGCCGGGTCATTTAATGGCTACACCTTC. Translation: CASTLAGSFNGYTF.

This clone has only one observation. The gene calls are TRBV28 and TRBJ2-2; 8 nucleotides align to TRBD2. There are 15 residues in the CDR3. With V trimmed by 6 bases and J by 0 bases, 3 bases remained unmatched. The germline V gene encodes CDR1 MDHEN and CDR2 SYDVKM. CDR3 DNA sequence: TGTGCCAGCAGAACGGGACTAGCGAACACCGGGGAGCTGTTTTTT. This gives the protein CASRTGLANTGELFF. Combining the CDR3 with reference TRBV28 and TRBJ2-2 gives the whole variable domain DVKVTQSSRYLVKRTGEKVFLECVQDMDHENMFWYRQDPGLGLRLIYFSYDVKMKEKGDIPEGYSVSREKKERFSLILESASTNQTSMYLCASRTGLANTGELFFGEGSRLTVL.

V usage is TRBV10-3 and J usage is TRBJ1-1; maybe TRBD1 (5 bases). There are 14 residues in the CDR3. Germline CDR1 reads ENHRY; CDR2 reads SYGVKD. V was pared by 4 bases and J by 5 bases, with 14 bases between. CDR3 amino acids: CAISVGGGDTEAFF. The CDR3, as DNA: TGTGCCATCAGTGTGGGGGGAGGGGATACTGAAGCTTTCTTT.

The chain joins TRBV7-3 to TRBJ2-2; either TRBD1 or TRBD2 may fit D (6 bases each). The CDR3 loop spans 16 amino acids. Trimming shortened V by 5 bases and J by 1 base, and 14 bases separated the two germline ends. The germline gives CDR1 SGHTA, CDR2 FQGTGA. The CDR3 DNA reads TGTGCCAGCAGCCCCATAGGGGGAGGGAACACCGGGGAGCTGTTTTTT. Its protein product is CASSPIGGGNTGELFF.

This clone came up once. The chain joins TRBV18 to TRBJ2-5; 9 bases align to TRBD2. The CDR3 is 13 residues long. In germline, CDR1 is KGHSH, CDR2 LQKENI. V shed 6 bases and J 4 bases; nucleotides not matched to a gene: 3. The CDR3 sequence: CASSTSGGETQYF. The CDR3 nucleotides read TGTGCCAGCTCGACTAGCGGCGGAGAGACCCAGTACTTC.

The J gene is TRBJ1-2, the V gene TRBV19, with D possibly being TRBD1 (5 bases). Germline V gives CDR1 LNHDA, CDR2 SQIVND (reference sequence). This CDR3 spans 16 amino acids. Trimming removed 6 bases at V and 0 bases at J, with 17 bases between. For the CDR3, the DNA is TGTGCCAGTAGGACGCAGGGAGGAGGATCTAACTATGGCTACACCTTC. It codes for CASRTQGGGSNYGYTF.

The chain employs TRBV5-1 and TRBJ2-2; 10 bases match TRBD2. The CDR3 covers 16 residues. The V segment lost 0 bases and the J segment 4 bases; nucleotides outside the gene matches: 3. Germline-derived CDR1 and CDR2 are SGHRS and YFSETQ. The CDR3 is CASSLVPSGGTGELFF. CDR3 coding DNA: TGCGCCAGCAGCTTGGTTCCTAGCGGGGGCACCGGGGAGCTGTTTTTT.

This CDR3 is CASSETGSTEAFF. The CDR3 DNA is TGTGCCAGCAGCGAAACAGGGTCCACTGAAGCTTTCTTT. V gene TRBV7-9 combines with J gene TRBJ1-1; D is perhaps TRBD1 (6 bases). CDR3 size: 13 residues. The V end was cut by 5 bases, the J end by 4 bases, with 11 bases between. CDR1 and CDR2 from the germline V gene are SEHNR and FQNEAQ (reference sequence). Full variable domain (missing parts from reference TRBV7-9 and TRBJ1-1): DTGVSQNPRHKITKRGQNVTFRCDPISEHNRLYWYRQTLGQGPEFLTYFQNEAQLEKSRLLSDRFSAERPKGSFSTLEIQRTEQGDSAMYLCASSETGSTEAFFGQGTRLTVV.

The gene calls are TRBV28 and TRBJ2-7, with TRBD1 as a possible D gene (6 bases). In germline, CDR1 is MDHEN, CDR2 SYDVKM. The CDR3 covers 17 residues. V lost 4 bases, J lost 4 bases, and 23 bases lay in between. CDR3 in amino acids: CASSSLTFPRDKYEQYF. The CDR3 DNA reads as TGTGCCAGCAGTTCCCTCACATTCCCTCGGGACAAATACGAGCAGTACTTC.

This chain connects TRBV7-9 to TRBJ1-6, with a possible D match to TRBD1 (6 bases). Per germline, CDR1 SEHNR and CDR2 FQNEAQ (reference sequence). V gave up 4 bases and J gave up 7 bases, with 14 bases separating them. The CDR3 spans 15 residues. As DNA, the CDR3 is TGTGCCAGCAGCTCACAGGGTGGAGTAAATTCACCCCTCCACTTT. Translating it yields CASSSQGGVNSPLHF.